The entry below describes one T cell receptor (beta chain). Its antigen remains unknown. The PCR was carried out with 60 Vbeta primers and 13 Jbeta primers. Sequenced by immunoSEQ multiplex PCR; TCRdb stores in-frame clones only, minus some. In the table there are fewer than 120,000 clones, around 80% of which are singletons. These data belong to a study of cytomegalovirus exposure and HLA in healthy donors. Overall study findings and caveats: Analysis performed later showed TCR beta chains linked to HLA being more clonally expanded than equally common others. Most subjects' HLA-A and HLA-B alleles were reportedly predicted from TCR beta sequences. An apparent linkage of common viral pathogens to several of the most significant clusters emerged in a later analysis.

The receptor comes from a man aged 25 to 45 in good health and CMV-seropositive. The source material was PBMCs.

CDR3 loop: CASSDSVLSGANVLTF. For the CDR3, the DNA is TGTGCCAGCAGTGATTCTGTACTCTCTGGGGCCAACGTCCTGACTTTC. The V gene is TRBV6-1, the J gene TRBJ2-6, with no clear D. The CDR3 is 16 amino acids. Trimming took 3 bases from V and 0 from J, leaving 9 bases between them. Germline assignment: CDR1 MNHNS and CDR2 SASEGT.